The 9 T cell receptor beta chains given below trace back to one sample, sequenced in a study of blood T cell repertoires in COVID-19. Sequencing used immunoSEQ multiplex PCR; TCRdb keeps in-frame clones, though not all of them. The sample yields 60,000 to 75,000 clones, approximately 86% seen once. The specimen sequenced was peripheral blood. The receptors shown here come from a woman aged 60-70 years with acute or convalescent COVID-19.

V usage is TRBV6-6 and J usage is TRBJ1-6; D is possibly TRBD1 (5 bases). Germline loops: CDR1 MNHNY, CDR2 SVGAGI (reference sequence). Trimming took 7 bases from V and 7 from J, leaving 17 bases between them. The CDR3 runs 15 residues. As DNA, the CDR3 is TGTGCCAGCACCCTAGGAGGGGATGGAAATTCACCCCTCCACTTT. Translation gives CASTLGGDGNSPLHF.

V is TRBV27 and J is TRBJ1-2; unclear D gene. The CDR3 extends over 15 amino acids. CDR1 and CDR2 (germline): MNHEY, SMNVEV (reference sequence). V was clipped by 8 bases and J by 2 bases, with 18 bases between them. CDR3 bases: TGTGCCAGCCGTAACGTCGAGGGAGGGAACTATGGCTACACCTTC. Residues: CASRNVEGGNYGYTF.

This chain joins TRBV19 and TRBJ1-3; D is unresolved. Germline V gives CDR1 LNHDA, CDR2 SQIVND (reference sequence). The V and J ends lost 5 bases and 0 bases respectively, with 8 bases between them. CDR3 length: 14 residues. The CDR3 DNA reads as TGTGCCAGTAGTGCCGACATCTCTGGAAACACCATATATTTT. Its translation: CASSADISGNTIYF.

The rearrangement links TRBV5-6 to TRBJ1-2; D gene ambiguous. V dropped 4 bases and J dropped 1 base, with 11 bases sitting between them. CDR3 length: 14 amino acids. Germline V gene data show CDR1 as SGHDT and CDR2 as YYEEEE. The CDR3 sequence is CASSARSFNYGYTF. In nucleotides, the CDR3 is TGTGCCAGCAGCGCACGGTCCTTTAACTATGGCTACACCTTC.

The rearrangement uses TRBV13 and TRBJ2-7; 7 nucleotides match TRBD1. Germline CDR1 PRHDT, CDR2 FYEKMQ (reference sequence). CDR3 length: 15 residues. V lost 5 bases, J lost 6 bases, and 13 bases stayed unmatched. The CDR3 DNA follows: TGTGCCAGCAGCCCACCAAGTACAGGGGTAAGCGAGCAGTACTTC. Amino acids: CASSPPSTGVSEQYF.

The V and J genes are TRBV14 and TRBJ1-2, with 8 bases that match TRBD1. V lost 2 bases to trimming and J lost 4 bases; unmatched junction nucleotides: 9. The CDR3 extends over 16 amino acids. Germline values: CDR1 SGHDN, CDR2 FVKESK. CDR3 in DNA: TGTGCCAGCAGCCAAATGGGACAGGCTGGGCTCTATGGCTACACCTTC. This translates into CASSQMGQAGLYGYTF.

CDR3 DNA sequence: TGCGCCAGCAGGCCCGACAGGTCCCTGGATACGCAGTATTTT. Residues: CASRPDRSLDTQYF. The chain carries TRBV5-1 and TRBJ2-3; D is perhaps TRBD1 (6 bases). V lost 5 bases, J lost 6 bases, and 16 bases lay in between. This CDR3 is 14 amino acids long. CDR1 is SGHRS and CDR2 is YFSETQ in the germline V gene.

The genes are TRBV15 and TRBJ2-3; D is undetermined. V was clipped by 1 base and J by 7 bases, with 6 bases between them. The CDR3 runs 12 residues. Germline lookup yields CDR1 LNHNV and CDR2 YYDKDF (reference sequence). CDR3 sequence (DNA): TGTGCCACCAGCAGAGTGAGATATACGCAGTATTTT. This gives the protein CATSRVRYTQYF.

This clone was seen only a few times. The CDR3 region has the DNA TGTGCCAGCAGCCTCGGACAGGGAACTTTGAACACTGAAGCTTTCTTT. It codes for CASSLGQGTLNTEAFF. The chain carries TRBV5-4 and TRBJ1-1, with 8 bases that match TRBD1. The CDR3 has 16 amino acids. V lost 4 bases and J lost 0; bases outside the gene matches: 8. Germline lookup yields CDR1 SGHNT and CDR2 YYREEE (reference sequence).